This T cell receptor (beta chain) was obtained from a study of radiotherapy plus CTLA-4 blockade in lung cancer (dated 2018 in TCRdb). Turning to the overall study: Among enrolled patients, about 19% had an objective response and 31% reached disease control. Here is what the overall study found, with its caveats: After treatment with radiotherapy and ipilimumab, TCR clones that originated in tumors expanded in peripheral blood. Early dynamic changes in blood T cell clones, together with increased serum interferon-beta after radiation, were reported as the strongest predictors of response.

This clone has just a few counts. It lacks a known antigen. The record has no base qualities; no much larger clone is one base away. In this study, focal radiation therapy paired with CTLA-4 blockade (ipilimumab) was tested in patients who had chemo-refractory metastatic non-small-cell lung cancer. Library preparation used the immunoSEQ multiplex PCR assay. TCRdb took over this immuneACCESS table, retaining in-frame rearrangements with V and J assigned. Such tables are incomplete; in checked studies, under half of the missing clones stem from an unresolved V gene, and the remainder is unexplained. This sample holds 30,000 to 40,000 clones; approximately 70% were observed only once. 4% of the sample is held by the ten biggest clonotypes. The TCR was taken from a human donor with non-small cell lung cancer who had stable disease on radiotherapy plus ipilimumab. The source was peripheral blood, collected from a patient treated with radiotherapy plus ipilimumab.

The base sequence is TGTGCCATCAGTAGACTAGCGGCTACCTACGAGCAGTACTTC. Translated, it reads CAISRLAATYEQYF. The rearrangement combines TRBV10-3 with TRBJ2-7; 9 bases in between match TRBD2. Reading the germline V gene gives CDR1 ENHRY and CDR2 SYGVKD. The CDR3 numbers 14 residues from cysteine through phenylalanine. The read is trimmed to its CDR3 DNA, 42 bases read in frame from base 1. Compared with germline, V lacks 5 bases and J lacks 2 bases; bases without a gene match: 4.